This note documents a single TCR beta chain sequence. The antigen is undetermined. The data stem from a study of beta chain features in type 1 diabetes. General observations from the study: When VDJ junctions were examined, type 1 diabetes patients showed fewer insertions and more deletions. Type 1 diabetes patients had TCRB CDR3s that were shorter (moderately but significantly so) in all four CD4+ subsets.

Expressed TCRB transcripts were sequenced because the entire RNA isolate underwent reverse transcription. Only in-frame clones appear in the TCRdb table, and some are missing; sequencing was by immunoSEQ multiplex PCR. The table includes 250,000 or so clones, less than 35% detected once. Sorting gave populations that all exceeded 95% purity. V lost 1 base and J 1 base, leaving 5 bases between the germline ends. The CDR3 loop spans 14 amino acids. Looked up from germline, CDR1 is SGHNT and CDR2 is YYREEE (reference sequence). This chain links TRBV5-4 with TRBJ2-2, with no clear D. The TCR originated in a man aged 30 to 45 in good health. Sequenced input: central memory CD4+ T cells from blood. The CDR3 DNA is TGTGCCAGCAGCTTGACGGAGAACACCGGGGAGCTGTTTTTT. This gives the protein CASSLTENTGELFF.